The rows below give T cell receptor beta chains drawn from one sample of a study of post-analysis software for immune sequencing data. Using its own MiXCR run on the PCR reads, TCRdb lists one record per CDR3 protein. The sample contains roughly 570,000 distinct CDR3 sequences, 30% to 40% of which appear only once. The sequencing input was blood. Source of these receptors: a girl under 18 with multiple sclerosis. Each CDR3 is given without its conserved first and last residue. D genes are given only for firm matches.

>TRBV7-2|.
ASSLETGGARNEQF
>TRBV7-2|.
ASSLSLITDTQY
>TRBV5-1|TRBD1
ASSFPGTARDTQY
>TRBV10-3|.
AISARGGRISDTQY
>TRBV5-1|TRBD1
ASSLREQGAVNTEAF
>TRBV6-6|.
ASKQGKGRSNQPQH
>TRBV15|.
ATSRDGVDEQY
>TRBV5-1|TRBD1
ASSLGTGYGTYEQY
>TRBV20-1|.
SARDLSSYQETQY
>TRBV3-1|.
ASSQEDVQETQY
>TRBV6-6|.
ALGDGYT
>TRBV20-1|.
SAREFPGTSTDTQY
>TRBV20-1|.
SARDPGTPPYEQY
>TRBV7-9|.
ASSRLNIQY
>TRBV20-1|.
SARDLRADDNEKLF
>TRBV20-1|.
SAPITRETNYGYT
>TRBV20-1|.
SARDTALGTEAF
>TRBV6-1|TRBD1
ASSEAKGQGAGDTQY
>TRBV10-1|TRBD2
ASSDPQAGDTDTQY
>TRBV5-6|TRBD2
ASSWAGGRTDTQY